A selection of T cell receptor beta chains follows, all from one sample in a study of T cells in Graves' hyperthyroidism and ophthalmopathy. TCRdb fed the multiplex PCR reads into MiXCR, producing one record per CDR3 protein. The sample holds approximately 690,000 distinct CDR3 sequences; about 14% are singletons and the top ten take roughly an eighth. Specimen: blood. These receptors were obtained from a woman aged 50 to 60 with Graves' ophthalmopathy. The CDR3 runs from the conserved cysteine through the conserved F or W. Each record gives: CDR3 DNA, CDR3 protein, J gene, V gene, clone size, D gene. D genes are given only for firm matches. Clone size is stated in some rows and not others, as once, few, many or a class when expanded.

cdr3_nt: TGTGCCAGCAGCCCTGCCGAAAGGCGCTATGGCTACACCTTC
cdr3_aa: CASSPAERRYGYTF
j_call: TRBJ1-2
v_call: TRBV3-1
clone_size: many
d_call: .

cdr3_nt: TGTGCCAGCAGTCCCGAGTTCCAGGAGACCCAGTACTTC
cdr3_aa: CASSPEFQETQYF
j_call: TRBJ2-5
v_call: TRBV12-3/TRBV12-4
clone_size: many
d_call: .

cdr3_nt: TGTGCCAGCAGTTTAGGGACCCTTAACTATGGCTACACCTTC
cdr3_aa: CASSLGTLNYGYTF
j_call: TRBJ1-2
v_call: TRBV28
clone_size: many
d_call: .

cdr3_nt: TGCGCCAGCAGCTTGTCTAGCGGGAGGGCCTATGAGCAGTTCTTC
cdr3_aa: CASSLSSGRAYEQFF
j_call: TRBJ2-1
v_call: TRBV5-1
clone_size: many
d_call: TRBD2

cdr3_nt: TGTGCCAGCAGTGCATACAGGGAAGTTGGGTATCAGCCCCAGCATTTT
cdr3_aa: CASSAYREVGYQPQHF
j_call: TRBJ1-5
v_call: TRBV27
clone_size: few
d_call: .

cdr3_nt: TGTGCCAGCGGTCTACCAGGGCTGGGCACAGATACGCAGTATTTT
cdr3_aa: CASGLPGLGTDTQYF
j_call: TRBJ2-3
v_call: TRBV12-3/TRBV12-4
clone_size: .
d_call: .

cdr3_nt: TGCGCCAGCAGCCAAGATTGGTCCAGGGCGTACGAGCAGTACTTC
cdr3_aa: CASSQDWSRAYEQYF
j_call: TRBJ2-7
v_call: TRBV4-1
clone_size: few
d_call: .

cdr3_nt: TGTGCCAGCAGCATCCGGGACTCACGATACGAGCAGTACTTC
cdr3_aa: CASSIRDSRYEQYF
j_call: TRBJ2-7
v_call: TRBV7-2
clone_size: few
d_call: .

cdr3_nt: TGTGCCAGCAGCCAAGACTGGAGCTCCTACAATGAGCAGTTCTTC
cdr3_aa: CASSQDWSSYNEQFF
j_call: TRBJ2-1
v_call: TRBV3-1
clone_size: many
d_call: .

cdr3_nt: TGTGCCAGCAGTGAAGCCACCCCAACTAATGAAGAACTGTTTTTT
cdr3_aa: CASSEATPTNEELFF
j_call: TRBJ1-4
v_call: TRBV25-1
clone_size: .
d_call: .

cdr3_nt: TGTGCCAGCAGCCGGACACGGGGGAACCGGGACAGGCATGTTACAGGCTACACCTTC
cdr3_aa: CASSRTRGNRDRHVTGYTF
j_call: TRBJ1-2
v_call: TRBV7-3
clone_size: .
d_call: TRBD1

cdr3_nt: TGTGCCAGCAGGCCCAGGACAGCTAGCTCCTACGAGCAGTACTTC
cdr3_aa: CASRPRTASSYEQYF
j_call: TRBJ2-7
v_call: TRBV27
clone_size: few
d_call: .